The 4 T cell receptor beta chains below come from one sample, sequenced in a study of neurological immune-mediated disorders. In TCRdb, the 5' RACE reads were re-called with MiXCR into one record per CDR3 protein. The data show about 82,000 distinct CDR3 sequences, roughly 2.6% seen once. Material for sequencing was PBMCs. These receptors all stem from a woman in her 30s with multiple sclerosis.

This clonotype was observed at least ten times. This chain links TRBV4-1 with TRBJ2-1; 11 bases map to TRBD2. There are 18 residues in the CDR3. Germline V gene sequence: CDR1 MGHRA, CDR2 YSYEKL. V gave up 2 bases and J gave up 7 bases; unmatched junction bases: 13. The CDR3 bases are TGCGCCAGCAGCCAATCCTCCCCCGTGGCTAGCGGGAGGAATGAGCAGTTCTTC. Protein sequence: CASSQSSPVASGRNEQFF.

This clonotype came up many times. The chain recombines TRBV20-1 with TRBJ1-2; D unresolved. The germline V gene encodes CDR1 DFQATT and CDR2 SNEGSKA (reference sequence). V lost 6 bases and J lost 5, with 13 bases in between. CDR3 length: 12 amino acids. CDR3 loop: CSARGLGYGYTF. CDR3 coding DNA: TGCAGTGCCCGCGGGCTGGGGTATGGCTACACCTTC.

This clonotype was found many times. The V gene is TRBV29-1, the J gene TRBJ2-3; 7 bases are shared with TRBD2. Per germline, CDR1 SQVTM and CDR2 ANQGSEA. This CDR3 has 12 amino acids. J gave up 3 bases and V 5 bases, and 2 bases lay outside the gene matches. CDR3 in DNA: TGCAGCGTTCTAGCGGCTACAGATACGCAGTATTTT. Translating gives CSVLAATDTQYF.

Many counts were recorded for this clonotype. The V call is TRBV3-1, the J call TRBJ2-5, with TRBD1 matching over 11 bases. CDR3 size: 15 residues. Germline CDR1 LGHDT, CDR2 YNNKEL (reference sequence). V shed 4 bases, J shed 5 bases, and the junction held 6 bases outside the gene matches. The DNA for the CDR3 is TGTGCCAGCAGCCCAATGGACAGGGGGCGCGAGACCCAGTACTTC. Translated: CASSPMDRGRETQYF.